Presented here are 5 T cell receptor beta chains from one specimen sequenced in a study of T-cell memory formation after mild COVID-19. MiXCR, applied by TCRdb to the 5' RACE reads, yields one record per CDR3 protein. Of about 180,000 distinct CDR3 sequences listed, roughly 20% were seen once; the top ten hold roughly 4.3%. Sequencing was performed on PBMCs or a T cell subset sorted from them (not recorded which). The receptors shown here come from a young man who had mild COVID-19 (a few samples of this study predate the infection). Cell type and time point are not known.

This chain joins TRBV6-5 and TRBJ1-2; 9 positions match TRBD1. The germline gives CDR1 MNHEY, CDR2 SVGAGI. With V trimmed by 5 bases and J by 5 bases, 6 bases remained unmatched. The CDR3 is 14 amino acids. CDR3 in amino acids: CASSLQGARYGYTF. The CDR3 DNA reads TGTGCCAGCAGTCTACAGGGGGCTCGGTATGGCTACACCTTC.

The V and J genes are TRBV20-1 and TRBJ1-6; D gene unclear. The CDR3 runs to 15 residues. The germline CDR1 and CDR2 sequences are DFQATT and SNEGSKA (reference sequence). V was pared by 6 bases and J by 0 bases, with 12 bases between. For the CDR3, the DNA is TGCAGTGCGAGGTCCCAGAGCTCCTATAATTCACCCCTCCACTTT. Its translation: CSARSQSSYNSPLHF.

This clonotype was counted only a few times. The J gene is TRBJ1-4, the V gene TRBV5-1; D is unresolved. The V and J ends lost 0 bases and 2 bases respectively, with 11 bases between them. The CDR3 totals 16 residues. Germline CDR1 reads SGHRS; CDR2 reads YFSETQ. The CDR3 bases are TGCGCCAGCAGCTTGGATCGGGGAGCGACTAATGAAAAACTGTTTTTT. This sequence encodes CASSLDRGATNEKLFF.

Written as DNA, the CDR3 is TGTGCCAGCAGTGTCTCCGCGACAGGGTGGAATTCACCCCTCCACTTT. Its translation is CASSVSATGWNSPLHF. The chain combines TRBV27 with TRBJ1-6, with 7 bases matching TRBD1. The CDR3 is 16 residues long. Germline CDR1 MNHEY, CDR2 SMNVEV (reference sequence). Trimming cost V 5 bases and J 7 bases; bases outside gene matches: 11.

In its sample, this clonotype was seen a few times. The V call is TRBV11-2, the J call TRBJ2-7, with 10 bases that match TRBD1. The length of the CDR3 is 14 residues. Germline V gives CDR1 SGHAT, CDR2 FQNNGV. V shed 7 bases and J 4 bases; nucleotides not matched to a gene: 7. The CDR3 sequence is CASKGTGAWYEQYF. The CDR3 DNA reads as TGTGCCAGCAAAGGGACAGGGGCGTGGTACGAGCAGTACTTC.